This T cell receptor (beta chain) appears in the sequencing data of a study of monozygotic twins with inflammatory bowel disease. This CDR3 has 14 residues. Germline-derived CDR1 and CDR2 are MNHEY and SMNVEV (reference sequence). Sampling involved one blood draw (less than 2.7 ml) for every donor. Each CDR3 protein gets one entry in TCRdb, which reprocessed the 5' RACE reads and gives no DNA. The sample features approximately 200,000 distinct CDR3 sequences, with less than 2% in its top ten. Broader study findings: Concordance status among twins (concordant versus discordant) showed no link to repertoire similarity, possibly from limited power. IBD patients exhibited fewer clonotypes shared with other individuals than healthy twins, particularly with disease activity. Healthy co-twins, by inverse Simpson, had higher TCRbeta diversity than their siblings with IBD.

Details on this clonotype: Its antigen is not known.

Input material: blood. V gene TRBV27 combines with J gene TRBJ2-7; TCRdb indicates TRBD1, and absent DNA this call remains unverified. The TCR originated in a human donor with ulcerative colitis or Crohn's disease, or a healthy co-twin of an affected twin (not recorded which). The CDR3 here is CASSFVAGDNEQYF.